This T cell receptor beta chain was documented in a study of low-dose radiotherapy and immunotherapy resistance in tumors (dated by TCRdb to 2021 to 2024). Study-level background: In Cohort 1, 0.5 Gy per fraction was delivered every 2 weeks, and a total PTV dose of 6.5 Gy was prescribed. Eight patients were included in the translational analysis: three from the first dose cohort and the first five from the second dose cohort. Every two weeks, patients got intravenous cyclophosphamide at 200 mg/m2, given one day ahead of each radiation and immunotherapy administration. Patients took aspirin 300 mg orally once daily for four cycles, starting on cycle 1 day 1. Trial participants were not randomized into treatment groups. For Cohort 2, the dose was 1 Gy per fraction given every two weeks, adding up to 13 Gy in total across 26 weeks. Nivolumab was administered intravenously as a 240 mg flat dose every two weeks, and ipilimumab was administered intravenously at 1 mg/kg every six weeks.

The sample's time point, from its label and the paper: after trial treatment. The treatment or condition label, as the study defines it: LDRT plus nivolumab, ipilimumab, low-dose cyclophosphamide and aspirin (RACIN trial). Donors were enrolled in RACIN, a single-arm phase I dose-escalation trial in which nivolumab, ipilimumab, aspirin, low-dose cyclophosphamide and low-dose radiotherapy were combined. Eligible patients had advanced, TIL-negative solid tumors. Sequencing was carried out with an Illumina HiSeq 2500. First-strand cDNA was synthesized with Superscript III and a set of TRAV- and TRBV-specific primers, covering both TCRalpha and TCRbeta chains. An approximately 18-cycle PCR with Phusion amplified the TCRs, pairing a constant-region primer with the adapter that was attached to the V primers. Isolated mRNA was amplified with the MessageAmp II aRNA Amplification Kit, using a roughly 17-hour in vitro transcription at 37°C. mRNA for TCR sequencing was isolated with the Dynabeads mRNA DIRECT Purification Kit. Indexed Illumina adapters were added in a second Phusion PCR of 25 cycles, after which AMPure XP beads were used to purify the products. Per the original workflow: Custom Perl scripts were used to pool TCR sequences that encoded the same protein, to remove out-of-frame sequences, and to calculate the abundance of each clonotype. Any TCR sequence backed by just one read was left out of the analysis. The metrics used to describe the repertoires included Shannon entropy, Gini index, clonality, richness, and the frequency of TCRs shared between repertoires. TCRdb reworked the public reads: Q25 trimming with fastp, MiXCR clone assembly, productive beta chains retained. Identical CDR3 proteins give one entry, which carries the most common genes and DNA. TCRdb, not the authors, supplied the V and J calls. The sample records roughly 95,000 distinct CDR3 sequences, around a fifth of which are singletons. The top ten clones comprise roughly 13% of the sample.

This clonotype was seen many times. The antigen this receptor binds is unknown. Base quality data are lacking; no much larger clone is found one base away. Here V drops 3 bases and J drops 4 bases, and the junction holds 3 bases not matched to any gene. CDR3 length: 13 amino acids, cysteine to phenylalanine. Of all the DNA, just the CDR3 is kept, 39 bases in frame from base 1. The germline V gene (reference sequence) provides CDR1 LNHDA and CDR2 SQIVND. This TCR came from a female donor with ovarian cancer. The chain links TRBV19 with TRBJ2-7, with 7 middle bases fitting TRBD2. This material consisted of PBMCs, taken after low-dose radiotherapy plus immunotherapy. CDR3 protein: CASSILADYEQYF. The DNA sequence is given as TGTGCCAGTAGTATTCTAGCGGATTACGAGCAGTACTTC.